This TCR beta chain is from a study of blood T cell repertoires in COVID-19 (dated by TCRdb to 2020 to 2021). Concerning the study at large: Samples from collaborators originated in the United States, Italy and Spain and spanned both the acute and convalescent phases of COVID-19. Where HLA class I and class II types were available, the types were taken from metadata supplied by the sample provider, not from assay-based typing. The sample metadata nearly always contained a de-identified subject ID, COVID-19 status, age in years and sex. The material from the prospective study consisted of cDNA or gDNA derived from T cells, B-cell-depleted T cells, or PBMCs. Samples were obtained from the ongoing ImmuneRACE study (first 160 participants) and from 950 to 1,500 subjects provided by 6 global collaborators. The dataset comprised deeply sampled blood TCRbeta repertoires from subjects exposed to, actively infected with, or recovered from COVID-19. The repertoires were released in a freely available public database intended as a resource for research on the immune response to SARS-CoV-2.

TCRbeta CDR3 regions were amplified from genomic DNA using the immunoSEQ Assay, a bias-controlled multiplex PCR. The original methods were these. The number of nucleated cells in each sample was estimated by amplification of reference gene primers within the assay. Sequence reads were collapsed and filtered to measure the absolute abundance of every unique TCRbeta CDR3 rearrangement. For each sample, productive Simpson clonality was calculated as the square root of Simpson's diversity index over productive rearrangements. In TCRdb, the immuneACCESS table is reduced to in-frame sequences with V and J assigned. These tables do not hold every clone; where another copy was compared, an unresolved V gene accounts for under half, and the others remain unexplained. The DNA was the basis for D and trimming; V, J and clone size are from that table. In this sample the table shows about 160,000 clones, over 70% of which occur a single time. Together, the top ten hold approximately 5.6% of the sample.

The germline V end is reduced by 5 bases and the J end by 3 bases; junction bases left unmatched: 6. From the cysteine through the phenylalanine, the CDR3 covers 15 amino acids. The only DNA kept is the CDR3, 45 bases in frame from the first base. According to the germline V gene, CDR1 reads MGHRA and CDR2 reads YSYEKL. Study-level results and caveats: The quantity of clinical and demographic metadata differed by source and by participant and was supplied without curation.

With respect to this clone: No cognate antigen has been identified for it. No base-level quality is on record; no much larger clone is a single base apart.

Enrolling through a virtual design, the prospective study's participants ranged in age from roughly 18 to 89 years and lived across 24 United States geographic areas. In the prospective study, participants were assigned to cohorts based on the clinical history participants reported in a screening survey and a study questionnaire. In the prospective study, whole blood, serum and a nasopharyngeal or oropharyngeal swab were collected from each participant by mobile phlebotomists. Participants in the prospective study had the option to provide additional blood draws and questionnaires over a roughly 2-month period. Prospective study blood samples were shipped either frozen or at room temperature before DNA extraction.

This receptor was obtained from a woman aged 40 to 50 with acute COVID-19. The sequence joins TRBV4-1 to TRBJ2-1, with TRBD1 identical over 8 junction bases. Material: PBMCs or T cells enriched from blood (not recorded which). The CDR3 in this case is CASSTGTGDYNEQFF. Here is the DNA: TGCGCCAGCAGCACCGGGACAGGAGACTACAATGAGCAGTTCTTC.